Below, one T cell receptor (beta chain) is given with its context. What it recognizes is unknown. The data originate from a study of shared clonotypes between healthy human individuals. The overall study: Ranging from 18 to 49 in age, donors were a couple of women and three men.

Study-wide results and caveats: The sharing of around 5% of naive CD4 clonotypes was seen across a handful of donors.

The CDR3 runs to 14 residues. Trimming removed 4 bases from V and 6 bases from J; junction bases left unmatched: 6. Germline CDR1 KGHSH, CDR2 LQKENI. All the donors were Caucasian adults who lived in Nashville, Tennessee. This table comes from immunoSEQ multiplex PCR, and its TCRdb copy is limited to in-frame clones, with some not included. The table lists 2,500,000 or so clones, just under 95% of them singletons. The V call is TRBV18, the J call TRBJ2-7, with 10 bases lining up with TRBD1. Sample: naive CD4+ T cells from PBMCs. The subset was: CD45RA+ positively selected. The TCR originated in a man younger than 35 in good health. Some clones in this sample may be carry-over from other donors' samples. This CDR3 reads CASSRDRGPGEQYF. The CDR3, as DNA: TGTGCCAGCTCACGGGACAGGGGTCCCGGCGAGCAGTACTTC.